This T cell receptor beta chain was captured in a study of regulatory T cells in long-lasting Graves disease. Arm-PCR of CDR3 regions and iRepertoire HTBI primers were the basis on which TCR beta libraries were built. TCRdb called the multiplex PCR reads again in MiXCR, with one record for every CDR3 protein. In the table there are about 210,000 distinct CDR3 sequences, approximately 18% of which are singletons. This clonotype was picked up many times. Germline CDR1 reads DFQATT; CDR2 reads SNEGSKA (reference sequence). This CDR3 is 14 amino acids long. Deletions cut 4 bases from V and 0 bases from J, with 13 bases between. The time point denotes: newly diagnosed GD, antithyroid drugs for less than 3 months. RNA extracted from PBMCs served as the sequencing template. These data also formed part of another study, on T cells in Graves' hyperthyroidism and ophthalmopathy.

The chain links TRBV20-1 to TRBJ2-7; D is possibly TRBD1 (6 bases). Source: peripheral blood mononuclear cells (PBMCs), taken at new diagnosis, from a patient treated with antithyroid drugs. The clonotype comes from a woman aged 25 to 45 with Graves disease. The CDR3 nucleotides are TGCAGTGCTAAGGACAGCCGTAGCTCCTACGAGCAGTACTTC. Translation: CSAKDSRSSYEQYF.